This TCR beta chain was sequenced during a study of naive and memory T cell subsets. The length of the CDR3 is 14 residues. Trimming left V 3 bases short and J 4 bases short, with 14 bases between. The V gene's germline CDR1 is SQVTM and CDR2 ANQGSEA. TCR cDNA received a 3' ligated oligonucleotide that carried a UMI. Reverse transcription used DNase-treated unsorted total RNA, aiming for about 1 to 1000 ng. Four PCR rounds used nested alpha and beta constant region primers plus the SP2 primer. For blood and skin samples, reverse transcription used TCR alpha and beta constant primers. TCRdb fed the 5' RACE reads into MiXCR, producing one record per CDR3 protein. Here the sample spans 55,000 to 70,000 distinct CDR3 sequences, around 7.3% being singletons. This clonotype came up many times.

The TCR originated in a male donor in good health. This chain uses TRBV29-1 with TRBJ2-3, with D possibly TRBD2 on 5 matching bases. Here the CDR3 DNA reads TGCAGCGTTGAGGGTGACGGACTGTCAGATACGCAGTATTTT. Its translation is CSVEGDGLSDTQYF.